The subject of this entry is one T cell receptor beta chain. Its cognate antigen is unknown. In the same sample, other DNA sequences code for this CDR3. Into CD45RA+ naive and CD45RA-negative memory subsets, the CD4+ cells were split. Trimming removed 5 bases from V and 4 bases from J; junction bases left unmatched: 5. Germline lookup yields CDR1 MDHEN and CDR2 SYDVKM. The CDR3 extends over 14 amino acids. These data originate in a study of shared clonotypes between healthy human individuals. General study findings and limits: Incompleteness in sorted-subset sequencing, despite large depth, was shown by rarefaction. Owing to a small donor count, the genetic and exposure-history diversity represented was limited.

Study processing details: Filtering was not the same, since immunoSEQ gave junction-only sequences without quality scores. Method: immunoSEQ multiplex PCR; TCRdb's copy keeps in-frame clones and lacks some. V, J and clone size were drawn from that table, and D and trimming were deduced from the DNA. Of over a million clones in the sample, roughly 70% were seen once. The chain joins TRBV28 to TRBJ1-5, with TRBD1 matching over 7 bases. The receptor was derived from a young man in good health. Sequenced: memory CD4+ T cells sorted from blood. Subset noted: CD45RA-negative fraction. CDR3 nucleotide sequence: TGTGCCAGCAGTCCGGGACAGATTAATCAGCCCCAGCATTTT. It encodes CASSPGQINQPQHF.